This T cell receptor beta chain was profiled in a study of blood T cells in healthy people across ages. Looked up from germline, CDR1 is SQVTM and CDR2 is ANQGSEA. The length of the CDR3 is 13 residues. V was shortened by 3 bases and J by 7 bases, with 16 bases between the two germline ends. This clonotype was counted between two and nine times. Together with a sample-barcoded 5' primer, a J-beta primer mix was included in a second PCR lasting about 7 to 11 cycles. In TCRdb, the 5' RACE reads were re-called with MiXCR into one record per CDR3 protein. Of hundreds of thousands of distinct CDR3 sequences in the sample, 45% to 50% were seen once.

The chain employs TRBV29-1 and TRBJ2-7; the D gene is possibly TRBD1 (5 bases). The TCR comes from a woman between 55 and 75 years old in good health. Sequenced input: blood. CDR3 in DNA: TGCAGCGTTGAGGCGGACAAGGCGGAAGAGCAGTACTTC. This translates into CSVEADKAEEQYF.